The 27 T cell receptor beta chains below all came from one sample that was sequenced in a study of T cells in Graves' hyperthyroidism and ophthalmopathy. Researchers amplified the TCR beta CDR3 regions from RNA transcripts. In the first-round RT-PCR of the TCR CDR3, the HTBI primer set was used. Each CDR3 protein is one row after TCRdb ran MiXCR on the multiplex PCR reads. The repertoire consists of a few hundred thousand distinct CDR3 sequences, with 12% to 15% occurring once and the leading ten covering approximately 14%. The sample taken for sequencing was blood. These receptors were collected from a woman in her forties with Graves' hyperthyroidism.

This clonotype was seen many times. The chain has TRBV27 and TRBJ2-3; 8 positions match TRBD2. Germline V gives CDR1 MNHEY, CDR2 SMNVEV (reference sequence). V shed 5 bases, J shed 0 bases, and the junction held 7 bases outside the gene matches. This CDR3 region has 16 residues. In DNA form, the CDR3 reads TGTGCCAGCAGTCTTTTGGCTAGCGGGAGCACAGATACGCAGTATTTT. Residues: CASSLLASGSTDTQYF.

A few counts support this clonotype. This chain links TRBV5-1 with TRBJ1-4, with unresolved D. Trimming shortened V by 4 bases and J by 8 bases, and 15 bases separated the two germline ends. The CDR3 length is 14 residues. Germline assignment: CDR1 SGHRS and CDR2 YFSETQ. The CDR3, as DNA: TGCGCCAGCAGCACGGGTTCCGGAGACGAAAAACTGTTTTTT. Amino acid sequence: CASSTGSGDEKLFF.

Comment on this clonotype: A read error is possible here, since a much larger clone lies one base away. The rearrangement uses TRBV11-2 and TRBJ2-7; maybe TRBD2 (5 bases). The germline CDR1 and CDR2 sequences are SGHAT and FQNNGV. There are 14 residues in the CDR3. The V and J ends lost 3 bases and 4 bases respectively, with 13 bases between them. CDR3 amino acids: CASSFMGVEYEQYF. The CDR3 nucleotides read TGTGCCAGCAGCTTCATGGGAGTGGAGTACGAGCAGTACTTC.

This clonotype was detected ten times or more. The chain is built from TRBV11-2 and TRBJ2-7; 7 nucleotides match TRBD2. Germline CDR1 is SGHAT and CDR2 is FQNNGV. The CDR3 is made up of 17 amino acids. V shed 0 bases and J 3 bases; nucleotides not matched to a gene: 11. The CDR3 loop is CASSLERAGVYYYEQYF. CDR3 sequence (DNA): TGTGCCAGCAGCTTAGAGCGGGCGGGAGTCTACTACTACGAGCAGTACTTC.

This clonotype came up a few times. The CDR3 DNA is TGTGCCAGCAGCTCTACAGGGGATGGCTACACCTTC. Protein sequence: CASSSTGDGYTF. The J gene is TRBJ1-2, the V gene TRBV3-1; 7 bases match TRBD1. Looked up from germline, CDR1 is LGHDT and CDR2 is YNNKEL (reference sequence). The junction had 3 bases not matched to a gene; V was cut back by 5 bases and J by 6 bases. CDR3 length: 12 amino acids.

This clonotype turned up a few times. DNA of the CDR3: TGCGCCAGCAGCTCCACAGGGGGCAGAGAAGCTTTCTTT. Its protein product is CASSSTGGREAFF. V gene TRBV5-1 combines with J gene TRBJ1-1, with 9 positions matching TRBD1. CDR3 length: 13 residues. Germline CDR1 is SGHRS and CDR2 is YFSETQ. Losses at the gene ends were 3 bases for V and 8 bases for J; bases not matched to a gene: 5.

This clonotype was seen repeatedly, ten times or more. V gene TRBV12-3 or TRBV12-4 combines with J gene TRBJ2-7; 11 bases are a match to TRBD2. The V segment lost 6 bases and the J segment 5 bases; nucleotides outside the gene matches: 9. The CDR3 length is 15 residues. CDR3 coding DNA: TGTGCCAGCAGCTTGGGACTAGCGGATCGCCACGAGCAGTACTTC. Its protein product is CASSLGLADRHEQYF.

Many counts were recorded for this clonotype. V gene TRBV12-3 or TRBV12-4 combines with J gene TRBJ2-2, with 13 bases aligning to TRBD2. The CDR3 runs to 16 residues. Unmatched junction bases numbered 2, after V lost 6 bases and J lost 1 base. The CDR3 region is CASRRLAGGNTGELFF. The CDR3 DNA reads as TGTGCCAGCAGGCGACTAGCGGGAGGGAACACCGGGGAGCTGTTTTTT.

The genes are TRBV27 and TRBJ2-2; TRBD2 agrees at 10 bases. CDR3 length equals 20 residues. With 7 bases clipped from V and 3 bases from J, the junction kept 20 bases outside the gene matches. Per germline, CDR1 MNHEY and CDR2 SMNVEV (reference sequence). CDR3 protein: CASMGKEREGLFGDTGELFF. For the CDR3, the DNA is TGTGCCAGCATGGGGAAGGAGCGGGAGGGTTTATTTGGGGACACCGGGGAGCTGTTTTTT.

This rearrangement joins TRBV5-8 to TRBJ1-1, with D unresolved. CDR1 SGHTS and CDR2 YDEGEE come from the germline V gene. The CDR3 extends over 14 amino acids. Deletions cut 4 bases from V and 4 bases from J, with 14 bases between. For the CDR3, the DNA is TGTGCCAGCAGCCCTGTGTCCGTGAGCACTGAAGCTTTCTTT. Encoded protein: CASSPVSVSTEAFF.

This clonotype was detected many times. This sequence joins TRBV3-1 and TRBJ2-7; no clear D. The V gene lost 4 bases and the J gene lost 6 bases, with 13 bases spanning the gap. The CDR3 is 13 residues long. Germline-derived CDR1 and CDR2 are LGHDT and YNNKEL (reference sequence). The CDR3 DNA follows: TGTGCCAGCAGCCCGCGAAGAGGTGGCGAGCAGTACTTC. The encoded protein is CASSPRRGGEQYF.

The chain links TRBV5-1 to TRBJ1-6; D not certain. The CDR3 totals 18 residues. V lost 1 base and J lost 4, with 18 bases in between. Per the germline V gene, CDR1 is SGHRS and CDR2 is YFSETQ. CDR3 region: CASSLRSVVGGYNSPLHF. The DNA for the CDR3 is TGCGCCAGCAGCTTGAGATCTGTGGTCGGCGGATATAATTCACCCCTCCACTTT.

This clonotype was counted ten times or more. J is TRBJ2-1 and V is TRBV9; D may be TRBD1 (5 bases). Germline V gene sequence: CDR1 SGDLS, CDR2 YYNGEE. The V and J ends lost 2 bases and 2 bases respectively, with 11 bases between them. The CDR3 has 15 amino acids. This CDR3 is CASSVLGATYNEQFF. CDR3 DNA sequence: TGTGCCAGCAGCGTTCTAGGGGCAACCTACAATGAGCAGTTCTTC.

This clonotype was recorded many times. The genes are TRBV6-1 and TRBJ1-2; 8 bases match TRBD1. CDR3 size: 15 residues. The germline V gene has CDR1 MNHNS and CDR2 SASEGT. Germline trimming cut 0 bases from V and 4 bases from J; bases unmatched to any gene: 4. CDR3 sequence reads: CASSEAQGAGYGYTF. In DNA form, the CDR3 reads TGTGCCAGCAGTGAAGCGCAGGGGGCGGGCTATGGCTACACCTTC.

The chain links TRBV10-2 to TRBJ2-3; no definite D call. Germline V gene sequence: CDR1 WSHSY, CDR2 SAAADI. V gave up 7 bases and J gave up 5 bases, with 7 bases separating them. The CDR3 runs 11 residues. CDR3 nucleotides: TGCGCCAGCAAGGGCGGAGATACGCAGTATTTT. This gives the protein CASKGGDTQYF.

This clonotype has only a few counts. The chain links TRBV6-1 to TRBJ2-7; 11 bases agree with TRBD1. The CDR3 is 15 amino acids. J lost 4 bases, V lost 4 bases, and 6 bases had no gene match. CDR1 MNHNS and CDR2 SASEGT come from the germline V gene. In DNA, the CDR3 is TGTGCCAGCAGTGCCTTGGGACAGGGGGAATACGAGCAGTACTTC. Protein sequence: CASSALGQGEYEQYF.

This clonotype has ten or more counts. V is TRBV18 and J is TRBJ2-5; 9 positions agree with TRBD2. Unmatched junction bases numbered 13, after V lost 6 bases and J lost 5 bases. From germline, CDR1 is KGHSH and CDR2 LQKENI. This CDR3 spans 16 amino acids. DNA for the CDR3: TGTGCCAGCTCCCCTCAGCCGCGGGAGGGCCGGGAGACCCAGTACTTC. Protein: CASSPQPREGRETQYF.

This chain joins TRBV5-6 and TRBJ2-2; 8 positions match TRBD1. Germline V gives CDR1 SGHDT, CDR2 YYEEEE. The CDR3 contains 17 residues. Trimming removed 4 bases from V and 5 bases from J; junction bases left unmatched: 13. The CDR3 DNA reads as TGTGCCAGCAGCCGGGGACAGGAATCTGTGGGTACCGGGGAGCTGTTTTTT. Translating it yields CASSRGQESVGTGELFF.

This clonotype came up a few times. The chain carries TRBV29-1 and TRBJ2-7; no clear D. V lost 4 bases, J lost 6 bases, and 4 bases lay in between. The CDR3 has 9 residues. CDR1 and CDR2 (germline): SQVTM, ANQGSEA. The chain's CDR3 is CSVGAEQYF. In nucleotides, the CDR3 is TGCAGCGTTGGGGCCGAGCAGTACTTC.

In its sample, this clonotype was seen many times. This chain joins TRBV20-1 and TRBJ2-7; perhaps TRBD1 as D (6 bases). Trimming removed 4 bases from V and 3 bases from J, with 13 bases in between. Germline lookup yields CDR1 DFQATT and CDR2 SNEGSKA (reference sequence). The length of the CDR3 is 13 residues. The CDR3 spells CSAKLTGFYEQYF. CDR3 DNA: TGCAGTGCTAAATTGACAGGATTCTACGAGCAGTACTTC.

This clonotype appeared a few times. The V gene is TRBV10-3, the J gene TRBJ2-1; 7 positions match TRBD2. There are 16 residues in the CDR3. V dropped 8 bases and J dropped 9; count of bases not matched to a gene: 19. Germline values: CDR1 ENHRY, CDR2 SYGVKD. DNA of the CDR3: TGTGCCATCGGCTGGACTAGTGGCTTTGGTCACAGTGAGCAGTTCTTC. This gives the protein CAIGWTSGFGHSEQFF.

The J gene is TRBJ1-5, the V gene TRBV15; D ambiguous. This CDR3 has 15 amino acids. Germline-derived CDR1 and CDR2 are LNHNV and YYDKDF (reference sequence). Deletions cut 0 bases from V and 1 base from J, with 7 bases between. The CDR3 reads CATSREGWSNQPQHF. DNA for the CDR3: TGTGCCACCAGCAGAGAGGGGTGGAGCAATCAGCCCCAGCATTTT.

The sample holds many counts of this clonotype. The CDR3 is CASRLTSSYEQYF. Here the CDR3 DNA reads TGTGCCAGCAGATTGACTAGCAGCTACGAGCAGTACTTC. This sequence joins TRBV12-3 or TRBV12-4 and TRBJ2-7; 7 bases agree with TRBD2. V dropped 6 bases and J dropped 3; count of bases not matched to a gene: 5. The CDR3 spans 13 residues.

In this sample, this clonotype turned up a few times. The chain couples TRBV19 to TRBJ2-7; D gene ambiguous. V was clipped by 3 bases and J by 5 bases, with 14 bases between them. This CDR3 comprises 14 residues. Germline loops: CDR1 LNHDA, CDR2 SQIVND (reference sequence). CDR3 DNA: TGTGCCAGTAGTATTGCTGGGATTAGGAACGAGCAGTACTTC. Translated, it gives CASSIAGIRNEQYF.

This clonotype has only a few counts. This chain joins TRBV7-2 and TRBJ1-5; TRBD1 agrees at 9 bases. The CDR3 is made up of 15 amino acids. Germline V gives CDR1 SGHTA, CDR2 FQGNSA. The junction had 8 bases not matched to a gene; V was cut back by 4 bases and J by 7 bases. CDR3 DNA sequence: TGTGCCAGCAGCTCCTCCGGGACAGGGACACAGCCCCAGCATTTT. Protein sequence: CASSSSGTGTQPQHF.

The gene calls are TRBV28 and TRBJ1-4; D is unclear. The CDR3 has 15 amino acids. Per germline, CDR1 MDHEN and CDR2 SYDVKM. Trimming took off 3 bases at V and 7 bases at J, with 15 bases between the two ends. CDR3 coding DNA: TGTGCCAGCAGTTTTCGGTTGGACTTCGGTGAAAAACTGTTTTTT. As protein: CASSFRLDFGEKLFF.

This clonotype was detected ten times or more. CDR3 DNA: TGTGCCAGCAGCTTAGCTGGGGCAGGCTCGAACACTGAAGCTTTCTTT. As protein: CASSLAGAGSNTEAFF. This rearrangement joins TRBV11-2 to TRBJ1-1, with D maybe TRBD1 (5 bases). Germline V gene data show CDR1 as SGHAT and CDR2 as FQNNGV. The germline V and J ends were trimmed by 1 base and 1 base, with 13 bases remaining between them. The CDR3 is 16 amino acids. Full variable domain (missing parts from reference TRBV11-2 and TRBJ1-1): EAGVAQSPRYKIIEKRQSVAFWCNPISGHATLYWYQQILGQGPKLLIQFQNNGVVDDSQLPKDRFSAERLKGVDSTLKIQPAKLEDSAVYLCASSLAGAGSNTEAFFGQGTRLTVV.